This passage covers 9 T cell receptor beta chains from one sample sequenced in a study of tumour-infiltrating T cells in Burkitt lymphoma. TCRdb's copy holds only in-frame clones and misses some; the assay was immunoSEQ multiplex PCR. The table has about 3,700 clones, around 14% seen once. What was sequenced was tumor tissue. The receptors originated from a human donor with Burkitt lymphoma.

This clone was found a few times. J is TRBJ1-5 and V is TRBV19, with D possibly TRBD1 on 6 matching bases. The CDR3 is made up of 16 amino acids. Trimming shortened V by 4 bases and J by 2 bases, and 15 bases separated the two germline ends. Germline CDR1 is LNHDA and CDR2 is SQIVND (reference sequence). CDR3 DNA sequence: TGTGCCAGTAGTACAGTTGGGGGCGCCGGCAATCAGCCCCAGCATTTT. Protein: CASSTVGGAGNQPQHF.

This clone was counted between two and nine times. Written as DNA, the CDR3 is TGTGCCAGCAGCGCCGGGACGGGTTGGCCGACTGGGGCCAACGTCCTGACTTTC. Its protein is CASSAGTGWPTGANVLTF. This sequence joins TRBV5-6 and TRBJ2-6, with D perhaps TRBD1 or TRBD2 (5 bases each). Germline V lookup: CDR1 SGHDT, CDR2 YYEEEE. This CDR3 is built from 18 residues. Trimming pared 4 bases from V and 2 bases from J, leaving 19 bases between.

This chain connects TRBV18 to TRBJ2-2; 8 nucleotides line up with TRBD2. The germline V gene encodes CDR1 KGHSH and CDR2 LQKENI. CDR3 length equals 15 residues. The V and J ends lost 3 bases and 6 bases, in that order; junction bases with no gene match: 6. The CDR3 DNA sequence: TGTGCCAGCTCACCTGCTAGCGGGTACCCCGGGGAGCTGTTTTTT. Residues: CASSPASGYPGELFF. The whole variable domain, filled in from reference TRBV18 and TRBJ2-2, reads NAGVMQNPRHLVRRRGQEARLRCSPMKGHSHVYWYRQLPEEGLKFMVYLQKENIIDESGMPKERFSAEFPKEGPSILRIQQVVRGDSAAYFCASSPASGYPGELFFGEGSRLTVL.

This clone ranks as large (0.1 to 1%). The chain has TRBV7-2 and TRBJ2-3; D gene unclear. The germline CDR1 and CDR2 sequences are SGHTA and FQGNSA. Trimming pared 3 bases from V and 4 bases from J, leaving 14 bases between. The CDR3 is 15 amino acids. CDR3: CASSLTSGRADTQYF. CDR3 in DNA: TGTGCCAGCAGCTTGACGTCCGGCCGCGCAGATACGCAGTATTTT. The full variable domain, with the rest looked up from reference TRBV7-2 and TRBJ2-3, is GAGVSQSPSNKVTEKGKDVELRCDPISGHTALYWYRQSLGQGLEFLIYFQGNSAPDKSGLPSDRFSAERTGGSVSTLTIQRTQQEDSAVYLCASSLTSGRADTQYFGPGTRLTVL.

The chain combines TRBV29-1 with TRBJ1-2, with D unresolved. V was trimmed by 2 bases and J by 8 bases, leaving 9 bases between them. This CDR3 contains 11 residues. Germline-derived CDR1 and CDR2 are SQVTM and ANQGSEA. CDR3 sequence (DNA): TGCAGCGTTGAACACTATGGCGGCTACACCTTC. This gives the protein CSVEHYGGYTF. Combining the CDR3 with reference TRBV29-1 and TRBJ1-2 gives the whole variable domain SAVISQKPSRDICQRGTSLTIQCQVDSQVTMMFWYRQQPGQSLTLIATANQGSEATYESGFVIDKFPISRPNLTFSTLTVSNMSPEDSSIYLCSVEHYGGYTFGSGTRLTVV.

Notes on this clone: Other DNA sequences in this sample translate to the same CDR3. This chain joins TRBV27 and TRBJ1-1; D is unresolved. Germline values: CDR1 MNHEY, CDR2 SMNVEV (reference sequence). CDR3 length: 13 residues. V lost 2 bases, J lost 3 bases, and 7 bases lay in between. As DNA, the CDR3 is TGTGCCAGCAGTTTAAGTGCGGACACTGAAGCTTTCTTT. Translated, it gives CASSLSADTEAFF.

The V and J genes are TRBV19 and TRBJ1-1; D uncertain. The V gene's germline CDR1 is LNHDA and CDR2 SQIVND (reference sequence). CDR3 length equals 14 residues. Trimming left V 3 bases short and J 2 bases short, with 10 bases between. The CDR3 DNA reads TGTGCCAGTAGTATGGGCCCCTATAACACTGAAGCTTTCTTT. This gives the protein CASSMGPYNTEAFF.

V is TRBV5-1 and J is TRBJ2-4; maybe TRBD1 (5 bases). From germline, CDR1 is SGHRS and CDR2 YFSETQ. The CDR3 consists of 15 residues. Trimming stripped 0 bases from V and 0 bases from J, with 7 bases between. Here the CDR3 DNA reads TGCGCCAGCAGCTTGGGGGGCCTAGCCAAAAACATTCAGTACTTC. It yields the protein CASSLGGLAKNIQYF.

In this sample, this clone turned up a few times. The chain uses TRBV5-4 and TRBJ2-5, with no clear D. Germline V gene data show CDR1 as SGHNT and CDR2 as YYREEE (reference sequence). The CDR3 totals 14 residues. The V and J ends lost 3 bases and 5 bases respectively, with 14 bases between them. The CDR3 sequence: CASSSTGAMETQYF. CDR3 DNA sequence: TGTGCCAGCAGCTCGACTGGCGCCATGGAGACCCAGTACTTC.